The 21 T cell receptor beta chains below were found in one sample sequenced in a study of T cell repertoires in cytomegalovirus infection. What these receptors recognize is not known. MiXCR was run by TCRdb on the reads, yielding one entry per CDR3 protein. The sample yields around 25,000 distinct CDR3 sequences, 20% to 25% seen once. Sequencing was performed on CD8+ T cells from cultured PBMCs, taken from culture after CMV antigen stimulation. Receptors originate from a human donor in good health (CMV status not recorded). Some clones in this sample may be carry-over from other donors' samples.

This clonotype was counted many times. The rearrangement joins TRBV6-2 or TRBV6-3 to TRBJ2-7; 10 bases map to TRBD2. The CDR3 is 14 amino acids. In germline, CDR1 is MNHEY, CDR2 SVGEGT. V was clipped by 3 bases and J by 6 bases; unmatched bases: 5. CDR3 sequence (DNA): TGTGCCAGCAGTTATTCCGGGACTAGCGCCGAGCAGTACTTC. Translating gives CASSYSGTSAEQYF.

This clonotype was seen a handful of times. The CDR3 is CSAVAGGLLTDTQYF. CDR3 DNA sequence: TGCAGTGCTGTAGCGGGGGGCCTCCTCACAGATACGCAGTATTTT. The gene calls are TRBV20-1 and TRBJ2-3; 10 bases line up with TRBD2. The V gene's germline CDR1 is DFQATT and CDR2 SNEGSKA (reference sequence). This CDR3 comprises 15 residues. Trimming removed 5 bases from V and 2 bases from J; junction bases left unmatched: 7.

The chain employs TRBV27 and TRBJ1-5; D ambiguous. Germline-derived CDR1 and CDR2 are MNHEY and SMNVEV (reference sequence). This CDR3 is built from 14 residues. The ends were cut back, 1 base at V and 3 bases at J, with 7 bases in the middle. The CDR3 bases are TGTGCCAGCAGTTTATACGGGGACAATCAGCCCCAGCATTTT. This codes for CASSLYGDNQPQHF.

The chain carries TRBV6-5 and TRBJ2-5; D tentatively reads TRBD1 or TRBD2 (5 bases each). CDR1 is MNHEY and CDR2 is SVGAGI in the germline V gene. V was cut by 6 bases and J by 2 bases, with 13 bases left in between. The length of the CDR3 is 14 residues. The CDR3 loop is CASSNGALQETQYF. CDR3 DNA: TGTGCCAGCAGCAACGGGGCGTTACAAGAGACCCAGTACTTC.

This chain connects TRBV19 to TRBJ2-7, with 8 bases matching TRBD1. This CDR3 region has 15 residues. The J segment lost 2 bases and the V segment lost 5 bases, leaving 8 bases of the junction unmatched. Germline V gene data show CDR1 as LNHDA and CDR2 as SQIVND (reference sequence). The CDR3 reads CASSLGTGQTYEQYF. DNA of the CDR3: TGTGCCAGTAGTCTCGGGACAGGACAGACCTACGAGCAGTACTTC.

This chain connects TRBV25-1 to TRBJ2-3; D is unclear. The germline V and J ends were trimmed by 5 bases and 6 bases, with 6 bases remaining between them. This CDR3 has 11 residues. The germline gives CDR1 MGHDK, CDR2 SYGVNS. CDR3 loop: CASSYGDTQYF. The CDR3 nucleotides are TGTGCCAGCAGTTACGGCGATACGCAGTATTTT.

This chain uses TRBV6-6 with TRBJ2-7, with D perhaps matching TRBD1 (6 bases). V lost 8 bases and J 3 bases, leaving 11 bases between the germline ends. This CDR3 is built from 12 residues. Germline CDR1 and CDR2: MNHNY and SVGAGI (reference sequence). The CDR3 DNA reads TGTGCCAGCTCACCACAGGGCTACGAGCAGTACTTC. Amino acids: CASSPQGYEQYF.

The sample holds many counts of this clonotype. The CDR3 loop is CASSRSRLPNSPLHF. CDR3 DNA sequence: TGTGCCAGCAGCCGCTCCCGACTTCCAAATTCACCCCTCCACTTT. The genes are TRBV7-8 and TRBJ1-6; D not resolved. This CDR3 comprises 15 residues. Germline values: CDR1 SGHVS, CDR2 FQNEAQ. The germline V and J ends were trimmed by 5 bases and 7 bases, with 15 bases remaining between them.

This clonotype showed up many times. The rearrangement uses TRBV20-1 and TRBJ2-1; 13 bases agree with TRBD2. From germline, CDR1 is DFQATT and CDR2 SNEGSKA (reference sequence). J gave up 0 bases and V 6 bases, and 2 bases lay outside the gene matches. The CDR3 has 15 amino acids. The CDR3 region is CSATSGGSSYNEQFF. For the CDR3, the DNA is TGCAGTGCGACTAGCGGGGGGAGCTCCTACAATGAGCAGTTCTTC.

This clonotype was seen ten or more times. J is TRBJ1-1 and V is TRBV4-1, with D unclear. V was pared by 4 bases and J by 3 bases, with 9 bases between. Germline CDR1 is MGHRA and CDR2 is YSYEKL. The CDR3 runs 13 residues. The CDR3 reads CASSPEGDTEAFF. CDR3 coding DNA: TGCGCCAGCAGCCCAGAGGGCGACACTGAAGCTTTCTTT.

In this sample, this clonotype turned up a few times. The CDR3 region has the DNA TGTGCCACCGCGGGACAGGCCCCCTACGAGCAGTACTTC. Translation gives CATAGQAPYEQYF. The chain links TRBV27 to TRBJ2-7, with 8 nucleotides matching TRBD1. The CDR3 totals 13 residues. Germline CDR1 and CDR2: MNHEY and SMNVEV (reference sequence). Trimming at V came to 10 bases and at J to 2 bases, leaving 7 bases not matched to a gene.

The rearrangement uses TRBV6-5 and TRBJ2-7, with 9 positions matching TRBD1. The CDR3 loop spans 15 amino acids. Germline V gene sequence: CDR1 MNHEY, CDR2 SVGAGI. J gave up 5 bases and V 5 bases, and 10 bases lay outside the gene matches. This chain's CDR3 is CASSDRDREIHEQYF. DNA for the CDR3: TGTGCCAGCAGTGATCGGGACAGGGAAATCCACGAGCAGTACTTC.

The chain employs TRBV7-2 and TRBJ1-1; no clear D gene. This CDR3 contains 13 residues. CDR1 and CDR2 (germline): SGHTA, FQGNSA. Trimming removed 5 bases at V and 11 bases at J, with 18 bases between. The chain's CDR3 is CASSPMEGILAFF. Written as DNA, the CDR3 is TGTGCCAGCAGCCCGATGGAAGGGATCTTGGCTTTCTTT.

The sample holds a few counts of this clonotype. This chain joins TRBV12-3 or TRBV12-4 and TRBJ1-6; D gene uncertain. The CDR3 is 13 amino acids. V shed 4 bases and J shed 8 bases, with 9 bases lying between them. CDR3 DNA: TGTGCCAGCAGTTCCATGCGGGATTCACCCCTCCACTTT. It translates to CASSSMRDSPLHF.

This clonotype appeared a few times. The CDR3 nucleotides read TGTGCCAGCAGCGGAGGGGGTGGGGCGGCCTACGAGCAGTACTTC. The encoded protein is CASSGGGGAAYEQYF. The chain joins TRBV7-9 to TRBJ2-7; D may correspond to TRBD1 or TRBD2 (6 bases each). Germline-derived CDR1 and CDR2 are SEHNR and FQNEAQ (reference sequence). There are 15 residues in the CDR3. With 5 bases removed from V and 2 bases from J, the gap between germline ends came to 16 bases.

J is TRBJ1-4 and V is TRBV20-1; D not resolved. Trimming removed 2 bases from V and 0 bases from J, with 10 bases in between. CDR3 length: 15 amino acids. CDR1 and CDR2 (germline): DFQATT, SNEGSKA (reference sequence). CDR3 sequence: CSARMEQPTNEKLFF. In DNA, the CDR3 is TGCAGTGCTAGAATGGAACAGCCAACTAATGAAAAACTGTTTTTT.

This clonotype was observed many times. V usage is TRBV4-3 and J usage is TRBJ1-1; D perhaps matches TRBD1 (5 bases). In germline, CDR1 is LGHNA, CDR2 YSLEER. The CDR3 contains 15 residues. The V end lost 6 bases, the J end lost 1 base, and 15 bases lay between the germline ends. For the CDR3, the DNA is TGCGCCAGCAGAAAGGGAGGGGAGGGGAACACTGAAGCTTTCTTT. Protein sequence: CASRKGGEGNTEAFF.

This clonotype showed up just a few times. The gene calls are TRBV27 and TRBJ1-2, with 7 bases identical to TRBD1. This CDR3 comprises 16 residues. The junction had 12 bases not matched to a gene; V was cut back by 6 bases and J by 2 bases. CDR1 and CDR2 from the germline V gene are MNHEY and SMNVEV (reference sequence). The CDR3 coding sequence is TGTGCCAGCAGGCTCACCGCGGGACAGAGCAACTATGGCTACACCTTC. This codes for CASRLTAGQSNYGYTF.

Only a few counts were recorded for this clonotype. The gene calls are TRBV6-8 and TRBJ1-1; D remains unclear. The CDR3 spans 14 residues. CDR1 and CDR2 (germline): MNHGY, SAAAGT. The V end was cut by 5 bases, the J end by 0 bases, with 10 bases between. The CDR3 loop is CASSQQGLNTEAFF. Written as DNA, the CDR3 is TGTGCCAGCAGTCAACAAGGGTTGAACACTGAAGCTTTCTTT.

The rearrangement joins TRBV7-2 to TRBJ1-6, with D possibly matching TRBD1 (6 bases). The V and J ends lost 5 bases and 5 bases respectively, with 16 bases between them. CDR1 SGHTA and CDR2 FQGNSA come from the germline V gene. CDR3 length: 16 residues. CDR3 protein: CASSPKRTADNSPLHF. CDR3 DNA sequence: TGTGCCAGCAGCCCGAAACGGACAGCCGATAATTCACCCCTCCACTTT.

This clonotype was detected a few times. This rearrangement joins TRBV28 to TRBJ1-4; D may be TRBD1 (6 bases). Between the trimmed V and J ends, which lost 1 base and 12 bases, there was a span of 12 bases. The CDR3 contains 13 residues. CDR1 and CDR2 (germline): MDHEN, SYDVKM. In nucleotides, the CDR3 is TGTGCCAGCAGTTTATTGGGGGGCCGGGAACTGTTTTTT. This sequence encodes CASSLLGGRELFF.